The 19 T cell receptor beta chains given below trace back to one sample, sequenced in a study of shared clonotypes between healthy human individuals. Libraries were prepared by immunoSEQ multiplex PCR; TCRdb keeps only in-frame clonotypes and omits some of them. The sample has millions of clones, approximately 94% seen once; the top ten hold roughly 1%. Terminally differentiated effector memory CD45RA+ cells were excluded by CCR7 positive selection of CD45RO-negative cells. The sample comprised naive CD8+ T cells sorted from blood. The receptor source for this set is a man between 18 and 35 years old in good health.

V and J are TRBV5-6 and TRBJ2-1; no clear D. Trimming shortened V by 0 bases and J by 6 bases, and 7 bases separated the two germline ends. CDR1 and CDR2 from the germline V gene are SGHDT and YYEEEE. This CDR3 has 13 residues. For the CDR3, the DNA is TGTGCCAGCAGCTTGGAATACGGCAATGAGCAGTTCTTC. Encoded protein: CASSLEYGNEQFF.

The J gene is TRBJ1-3, the V gene TRBV27; D is undetermined. Germline loops: CDR1 MNHEY, CDR2 SMNVEV (reference sequence). This CDR3 comprises 14 residues. The germline V and J ends were trimmed by 2 bases and 0 bases, with 5 bases remaining between them. For the CDR3, the DNA is TGTGCCAGCAGTTTAGGAGACTCTGGAAACACCATATATTTT. It is translated as CASSLGDSGNTIYF.

Remarks on this clone: Other DNA sequences of this sample code for an identical CDR3. The chain uses TRBV27 and TRBJ2-1; D may be TRBD2 (7 bases). CDR1 is MNHEY and CDR2 is SMNVEV in the germline V gene (reference sequence). The CDR3 sequence is 15 residues long. Trimming took off 3 bases at V and 0 bases at J, with 9 bases between the two ends. The chain's CDR3 is CASSLGGGSYNEQFF. The DNA of the CDR3 is TGTGCCAGCAGTTTGGGAGGGGGCTCCTACAATGAGCAGTTCTTC.

This chain uses TRBV2 with TRBJ1-3; D uncertain. Germline V gives CDR1 SNHLY, CDR2 FYNNEI. This CDR3 is 15 amino acids long. The V and J ends lost 8 bases and 0 bases respectively, with 14 bases between them. The CDR3: CASRIGWGSGNTIYF. The CDR3 DNA reads as TGTGCCAGCCGGATCGGTTGGGGCTCTGGAAACACCATATATTTT.

This sequence joins TRBV27 and TRBJ1-4; D ambiguous. The V gene's germline CDR1 is MNHEY and CDR2 SMNVEV (reference sequence). V shed 2 bases and J shed 7 bases, with 11 bases lying between them. The CDR3 contains 14 residues. The CDR3 spells CASSLNRAGEKLFF. DNA for the CDR3: TGTGCCAGCAGTTTAAATCGGGCGGGTGAAAAACTGTTTTTT.

V and J are TRBV7-8 and TRBJ2-3, with TRBD2 matching over 8 bases. The CDR3 has 17 amino acids. Germline V gene sequence: CDR1 SGHVS, CDR2 FQNEAQ. The V and J ends lost 1 base and 4 bases, in that order; junction bases with no gene match: 10. The CDR3: CASSLVLAGGGSDTQYF. CDR3 DNA: TGTGCCAGCAGCTTAGTTCTAGCGGGTGGAGGATCAGATACGCAGTATTTT.

The chain is built from TRBV9 and TRBJ2-3; D gene ambiguous. The V end was cut by 3 bases, the J end by 1 base, with 3 bases between. The CDR3 runs 12 residues. Germline assignment: CDR1 SGDLS and CDR2 YYNGEE. CDR3 amino acids: CASSGRTDTQYF. CDR3 bases: TGTGCCAGCAGCGGACGCACAGATACGCAGTATTTT.

The chain links TRBV4-1 to TRBJ2-2; unclear D gene. The CDR3 has 16 residues. V was shortened by 1 base and J by 3 bases, with 12 bases between the two germline ends. Germline-derived CDR1 and CDR2 are MGHRA and YSYEKL. The CDR3 bases are TGCGCCAGCAGCCAAGTAACAAATACTCACACCGGGGAGCTGTTTTTT. Translation: CASSQVTNTHTGELFF.

This clone was counted a few times. V is TRBV19 and J is TRBJ2-7; TRBD2 matches 8 bases. V shed 6 bases and J 3 bases; nucleotides not matched to a gene: 10. The germline CDR1 and CDR2 sequences are LNHDA and SQIVND (reference sequence). The CDR3 has 15 residues. The CDR3 loop reads CASSHGLAPDYEQYF. CDR3 nucleotide sequence: TGTGCCAGTAGCCATGGACTAGCTCCTGACTACGAGCAGTACTTC.

As for this clone: Distinct nucleotide sequences in the sample also encode this CDR3. V gene TRBV29-1 combines with J gene TRBJ2-7; TRBD1 matches at 8 bases. Per germline, CDR1 SQVTM and CDR2 ANQGSEA. Unmatched junction bases numbered 8, after V lost 6 bases and J lost 4 bases. The CDR3 is 13 amino acids. This chain's CDR3 is CSVLTGVGYEQYF. The CDR3 DNA follows: TGCAGCGTCCTGACAGGGGTGGGGTACGAGCAGTACTTC.

As concerns this clone: One end of the junction varies from germline; a read error may be responsible. The chain joins TRBV27 to TRBJ2-1; D possibly corresponds to TRBD1 (6 bases). The CDR3 spans 13 residues. Germline V gene sequence: CDR1 MNHEY, CDR2 SMNVEV (reference sequence). The CDR3 spells CASSLGAGNEQFF. The CDR3 bases are TGTGCCAGTAGTTTGGGGGCTGGAAATGAGCAGTTCTTC.

The chain combines TRBV29-1 with TRBJ2-1, with unresolved D. V was trimmed by 4 bases and J by 6 bases, leaving 13 bases between them. Looked up from germline, CDR1 is SQVTM and CDR2 is ANQGSEA. The CDR3 runs 13 residues. The CDR3 here is CSVVPVEFNEQFF. In nucleotides, the CDR3 is TGCAGCGTTGTCCCCGTGGAATTCAATGAGCAGTTCTTC.

The chain joins TRBV4-1 to TRBJ1-1; D gene uncertain. The CDR3 is 15 residues long. Germline V lookup: CDR1 MGHRA, CDR2 YSYEKL. V shed 2 bases and J shed 6 bases, with 16 bases lying between them. CDR3 nucleotides: TGCGCCAGCAGCCAACAACAACGGGAGGAGGCTGAAGCTTTCTTT. Amino acid sequence: CASSQQQREEAEAFF.

The chain has TRBV7-9 and TRBJ2-5, with TRBD1 matching 7 bases. Losses at the gene ends were 5 bases for V and 3 bases for J; bases not matched to a gene: 6. The CDR3 is 14 amino acids. The V gene's germline CDR1 is SEHNR and CDR2 FQNEAQ (reference sequence). CDR3 residues: CASSPDRVEETQYF. The DNA of the CDR3 is TGTGCCAGCAGCCCCGACAGGGTCGAAGAGACCCAGTACTTC.

The chain is built from TRBV7-8 and TRBJ1-1; no definite D call. The CDR3 has 14 amino acids. Germline V gene sequence: CDR1 SGHVS, CDR2 FQNEAQ. Trimming shortened V by 3 bases and J by 2 bases, and 10 bases separated the two germline ends. The CDR3 region has the DNA TGTGCCAGCAGCTTGACCGAAGGTAACACTGAAGCTTTCTTT. Protein product: CASSLTEGNTEAFF.

The V and J genes are TRBV5-4 and TRBJ1-2, with D perhaps TRBD1 (6 bases). Germline loops: CDR1 SGHNT, CDR2 YYREEE (reference sequence). V was pared by 4 bases and J by 7 bases, with 17 bases between. This CDR3 is built from 14 residues. CDR3 DNA sequence: TGTGCCAGCAGCCACCGGGGGGCAGGGACTGGCTACACCTTC. Its translation is CASSHRGAGTGYTF.

The chain carries TRBV5-4 and TRBJ2-5; a possible D gene is TRBD2 (5 bases). This CDR3 spans 13 amino acids. CDR1 and CDR2 (germline): SGHNT, YYREEE (reference sequence). Trimming shortened V by 4 bases and J by 3 bases, and 10 bases separated the two germline ends. DNA for the CDR3: TGTGCCAGCAGCCGGACTGGAGAAGAGACCCAGTACTTC. As protein: CASSRTGEETQYF.

This chain connects TRBV5-6 to TRBJ2-7; no clear D. Trimming took off 1 base at V and 2 bases at J, with 7 bases between the two ends. This CDR3 contains 13 residues. CDR1 and CDR2 (germline): SGHDT, YYEEEE. In nucleotides, the CDR3 is TGTGCCAGCAGCTTGACCGTTCCCTACGAGCAGTACTTC. It yields the protein CASSLTVPYEQYF.

This chain joins TRBV5-1 and TRBJ2-3; TRBD1 matches 11 bases. The V gene's germline CDR1 is SGHRS and CDR2 YFSETQ. Trimming removed 4 bases from V and 2 bases from J; junction bases left unmatched: 9. The CDR3 loop spans 17 amino acids. CDR3 residues: CASSPHPGQGVTDTQYF. The DNA for the CDR3 is TGCGCCAGCAGCCCGCACCCGGGACAGGGGGTCACAGATACGCAGTATTTT.